The TCR beta chain under discussion was sequenced for a study of T cell responses to AZD1222 COVID-19 vaccine. Study-wide findings and caveats: Mostly white British, mostly female donors; authors suggested clonal diversity may be underestimated. Spike-specific TCR breadth and depth both grew after two AZD1222 doses.

V shed 5 bases, J shed 10 bases, and the junction held 10 bases outside the gene matches. The CDR3 loop spans 14 amino acids. Looked up from germline, CDR1 is SGHTA and CDR2 is FQGNSA. The table came from immunoSEQ multiplex PCR; TCRdb's copy has only in-frame clones and leaves some out. The profile shows roughly 14,000 clones, about 87% of them singletons. Pooled in the analysis were second doses at about 4 or about 12 weeks. For this clone: Its target is not known.

The source is an adult who received the AZD1222 COVID-19 vaccine. The source was peripheral blood, collected 28 days after the second AZD1222 dose. The genes are TRBV7-2 and TRBJ2-1; 8 bases map to TRBD1. CDR3 DNA: TGTGCCAGCAGCACCCGGACAGGGAAGTACGAGCAGTTCTTC. Translating it yields CASSTRTGKYEQFF.